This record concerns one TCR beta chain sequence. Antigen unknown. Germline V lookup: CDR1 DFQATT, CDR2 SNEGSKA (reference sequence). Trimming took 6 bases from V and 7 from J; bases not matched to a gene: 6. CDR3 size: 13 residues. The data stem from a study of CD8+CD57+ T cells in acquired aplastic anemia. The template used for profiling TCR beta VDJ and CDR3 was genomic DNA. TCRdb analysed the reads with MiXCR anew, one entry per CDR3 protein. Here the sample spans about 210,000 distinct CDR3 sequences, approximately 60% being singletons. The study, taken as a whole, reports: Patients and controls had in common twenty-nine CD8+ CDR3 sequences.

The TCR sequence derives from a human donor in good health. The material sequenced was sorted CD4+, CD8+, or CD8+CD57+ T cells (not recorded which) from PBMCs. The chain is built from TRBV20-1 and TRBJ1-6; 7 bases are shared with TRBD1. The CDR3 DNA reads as TGCAGTGCCTCGGGACAGCTGAATTCACCCCTCCACTTT. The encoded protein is CSASGQLNSPLHF.